What follows are 3 T cell receptor beta chains derived from one specimen sequenced in a study of beta chain features in type 1 diabetes. Study-level findings and limits: Type 1 diabetes patients had TCRB CDR3s that were shorter (moderately but significantly so) in all four CD4+ subsets.

Antigens for these TCRs are unknown. Investigators reverse transcribed all isolated RNA, so they sequenced expressed TCRB transcripts. Profiling relied on immunoSEQ multiplex PCR, and the TCRdb table lists in-frame clones only, not all of them. The sample consists of approximately 600,000 clones, 9.5% to 15% of them appearing once. Specimen: naive CD4+ T cells from blood. These receptors were obtained from a man aged 30-40 years with type 1 diabetes.

The V and J genes are TRBV6-4 and TRBJ1-6, with D perhaps matching TRBD1 (6 bases). CDR3 size: 15 residues. Germline-derived CDR1 and CDR2 are MRHNA and SNTAGT. Deletions cut 5 bases from V and 4 bases from J, with 12 bases between. DNA for the CDR3: TGTGCCAGCAGTCAACAGGGAACTTATAATTCACCCCTCCACTTT. As protein: CASSQQGTYNSPLHF.

This chain uses TRBV28 with TRBJ1-2; 9 bases are shared with TRBD1. The CDR3 runs 14 residues. CDR1 MDHEN and CDR2 SYDVKM come from the germline V gene. V lost 5 bases and J lost 2; bases outside the gene matches: 3. The CDR3 DNA reads as TGTGCCAGCAGTCACGGGACAGGGAACTATGGCTACACCTTC. It translates to CASSHGTGNYGYTF.

This clone was found a few times. The chain joins TRBV18 to TRBJ2-1, with D possibly matching TRBD2 (5 bases). CDR1 and CDR2 (germline): KGHSH, LQKENI. This CDR3 spans 14 amino acids. V lost 1 base and J lost 5, with 9 bases in between. The CDR3 DNA reads TGTGCCAGCTCACCACGCTCGGGAAACAATGAGCAGTTCTTC. This gives the protein CASSPRSGNNEQFF.